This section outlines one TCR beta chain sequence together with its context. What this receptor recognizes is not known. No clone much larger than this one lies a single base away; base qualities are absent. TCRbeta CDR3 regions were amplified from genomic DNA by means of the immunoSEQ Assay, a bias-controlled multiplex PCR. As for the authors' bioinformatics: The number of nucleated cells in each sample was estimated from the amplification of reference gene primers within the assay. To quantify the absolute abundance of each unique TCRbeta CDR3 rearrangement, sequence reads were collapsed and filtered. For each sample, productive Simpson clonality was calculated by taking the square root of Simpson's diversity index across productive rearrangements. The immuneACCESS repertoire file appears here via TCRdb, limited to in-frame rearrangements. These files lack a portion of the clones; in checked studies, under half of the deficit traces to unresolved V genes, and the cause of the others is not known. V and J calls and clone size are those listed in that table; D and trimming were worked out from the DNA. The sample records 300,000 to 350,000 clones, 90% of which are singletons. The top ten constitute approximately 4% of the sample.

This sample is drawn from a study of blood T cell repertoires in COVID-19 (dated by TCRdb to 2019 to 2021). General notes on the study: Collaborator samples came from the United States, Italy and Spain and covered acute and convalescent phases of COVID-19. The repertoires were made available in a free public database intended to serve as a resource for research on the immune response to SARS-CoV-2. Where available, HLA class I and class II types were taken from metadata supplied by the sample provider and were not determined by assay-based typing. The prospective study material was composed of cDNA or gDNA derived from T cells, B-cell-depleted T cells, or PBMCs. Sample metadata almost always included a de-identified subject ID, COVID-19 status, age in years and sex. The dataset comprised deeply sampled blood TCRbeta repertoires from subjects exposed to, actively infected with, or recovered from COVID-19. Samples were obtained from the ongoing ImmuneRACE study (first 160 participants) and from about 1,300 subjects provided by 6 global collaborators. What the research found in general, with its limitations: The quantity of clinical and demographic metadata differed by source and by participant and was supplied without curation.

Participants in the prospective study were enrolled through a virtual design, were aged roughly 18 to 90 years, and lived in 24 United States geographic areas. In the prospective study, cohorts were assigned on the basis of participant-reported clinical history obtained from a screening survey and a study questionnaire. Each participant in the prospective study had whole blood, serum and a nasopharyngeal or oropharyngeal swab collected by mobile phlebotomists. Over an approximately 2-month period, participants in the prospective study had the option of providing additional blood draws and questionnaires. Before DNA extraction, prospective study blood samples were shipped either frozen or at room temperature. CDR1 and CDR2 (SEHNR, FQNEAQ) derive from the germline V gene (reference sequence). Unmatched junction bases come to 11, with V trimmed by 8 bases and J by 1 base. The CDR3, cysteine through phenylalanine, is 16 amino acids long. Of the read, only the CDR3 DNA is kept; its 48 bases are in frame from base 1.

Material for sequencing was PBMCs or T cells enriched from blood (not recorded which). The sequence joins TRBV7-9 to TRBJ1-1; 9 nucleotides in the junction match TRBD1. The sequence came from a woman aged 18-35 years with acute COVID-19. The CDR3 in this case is CASFKGVTGGNTEAFF. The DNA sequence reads TGTGCCAGCTTTAAAGGGGTGACAGGGGGGAACACTGAAGCTTTCTTT.